These 25 T cell receptor beta chains were all obtained from the same sample, sequenced in a study of response to subunit inactivated influenza vaccine. From the RT-PCR reads, TCRdb called clonotypes with MiXCR, one entry per CDR3 protein. The table shows about 700,000 distinct CDR3 sequences, with approximately 15% occurring only once. The sample here was PBMCs from blood, taken approximately 15 days before vaccination. The source of these receptors is a man aged 50 to 60 who received an inactivated influenza vaccine.

The rearrangement uses TRBV4-2 and TRBJ2-7; a possible D gene is TRBD2 (6 bases). V shed 0 bases and J shed 4 bases, with 19 bases lying between them. Germline V lookup: CDR1 LGHNA, CDR2 YNFKEQ. This CDR3 contains 17 residues. DNA for the CDR3: TGTGCCAGCAGCCAAGAGGTTACGGGGGTATCCCTGTACGAGCAGTACTTC. Its translation is CASSQEVTGVSLYEQYF.

The chain couples TRBV20-1 to TRBJ2-7, with 7 bases that match TRBD1. Germline CDR1 and CDR2: DFQATT and SNEGSKA (reference sequence). CDR3 length: 13 residues. V gave up 7 bases and J gave up 5 bases; unmatched junction bases: 11. CDR3 nucleotide sequence: TGCAGTGTCATGGACAGGATCGGCCACGAGCAGTACTTC. Protein sequence: CSVMDRIGHEQYF.

This clonotype has only a few counts. This sequence joins TRBV6-5 and TRBJ2-3; no reliable D call. Germline CDR1 reads MNHEY; CDR2 reads SVGAGI. V was cut by 4 bases and J by 4 bases, with 18 bases left in between. This CDR3 contains 16 residues. The CDR3, as DNA: TGTGCCAGCAGTTCCTCAAGCCTGGTCGCGCCAGATACGCAGTATTTT. This codes for CASSSSSLVAPDTQYF.

J is TRBJ1-1 and V is TRBV30; D not resolved. Trimming removed 0 bases from V and 2 bases from J, with 7 bases in between. Germline V gene sequence: CDR1 GTSNPN, CDR2 SVGIG (reference sequence). This CDR3 comprises 13 residues. CDR3 coding DNA: TGTGCCTGGAGTGTCAAATTAAACACTGAAGCTTTCTTT. It specifies CAWSVKLNTEAFF.

The sample holds a few counts of this clonotype. The CDR3 sequence is CASSPNPSLVSEQYF. CDR3 nucleotide sequence: TGCGCCAGCTCCCCGAACCCCAGCCTCGTAAGCGAGCAGTACTTC. The chain couples TRBV10-2 to TRBJ2-7; D is uncertain. CDR1 WSHSY and CDR2 SAAADI come from the germline V gene. The CDR3 runs to 15 residues. V was clipped by 8 bases and J by 6 bases, with 23 bases between them.

The J gene is TRBJ2-5, the V gene TRBV7-8, with a tentative D call TRBD2 (6 bases). The CDR3 totals 16 residues. In germline, CDR1 is SGHVS, CDR2 FQNEAQ. V lost 6 bases to trimming and J lost 6 bases, with 23 bases between them. This chain's CDR3 is CASSNTASGASQTQYF. CDR3 DNA: TGTGCCAGCAGTAATACAGCGTCGGGAGCCAGCCAGACCCAGTACTTC. Full variable domain (outside the CDR3, taken from reference TRBV7-8 and TRBJ2-5): GAGVSQSPRYKVAKRGQDVALRCDPISGHVSLFWYQQALGQGPEFLTYFQNEAQLDKSGLPSDRFFAERPEGSVSTLKIQRTQQEDSAVYLCASSNTASGASQTQYFGPGTRLLVL.

This chain links TRBV20-1 with TRBJ2-3; 7 bases fit TRBD1. CDR3 size: 12 residues. Trimming cost V 8 bases and J 3 bases; bases outside gene matches: 5. Germline CDR1 is DFQATT and CDR2 is SNEGSKA (reference sequence). The CDR3 coding sequence is TGCAGTAAACAGGGGCAGACAGATACGCAGTATTTT. Translating it yields CSKQGQTDTQYF.

The rearrangement joins TRBV4-3 to TRBJ2-7; unclear D gene. The V end was cut by 1 base, the J end by 3 bases, with 10 bases between. CDR1 and CDR2 from the germline V gene are LGHNA and YSLEER. The CDR3 consists of 14 residues. The chain's CDR3 is CASSQVPAGYEQYF. The DNA for the CDR3 is TGCGCCAGCAGCCAAGTCCCAGCCGGCTACGAGCAGTACTTC.

This clonotype was found a few times. This CDR3 reads CASSPQGGRNEQFF. The DNA of the CDR3 is TGTGCCAGCAGCCCACAGGGGGGTCGGAATGAGCAGTTCTTC. The chain is built from TRBV7-2 and TRBJ2-1, with TRBD1 matching over 8 bases. Losses at the gene ends were 5 bases for V and 7 bases for J; bases not matched to a gene: 7. The length of the CDR3 is 14 residues. From germline, CDR1 is SGHTA and CDR2 FQGNSA. Full variable domain (rest looked up from reference TRBV7-2 and TRBJ2-1): GAGVSQSPSNKVTEKGKDVELRCDPISGHTALYWYRQSLGQGLEFLIYFQGNSAPDKSGLPSDRFSAERTGGSVSTLTIQRTQQEDSAVYLCASSPQGGRNEQFFGPGTRLTVL.

The sample holds many counts of this clonotype. The gene calls are TRBV6-5 and TRBJ2-7; TRBD1 agrees at 9 bases. The ends lost 1 base at V and 2 bases at J; junction bases unmatched: 9. CDR3 length: 17 residues. Germline V CDR1 and CDR2: MNHEY, SVGAGI. Written as DNA, the CDR3 is TGTGCCAGCAGTTACTTTCGGGTGGGACAGGGAACCTACGAGCAGTACTTC. Translating gives CASSYFRVGQGTYEQYF.

This clonotype has ten or more counts. This chain uses TRBV5-6 with TRBJ2-7; D possibly uses TRBD1 or TRBD2 (6 bases each). This CDR3 has 13 residues. Trimming stripped 0 bases from V and 8 bases from J, with 12 bases between. Germline V gene lookup returns CDR1 SGHDT and CDR2 YYEEEE. The CDR3 DNA reads TGTGCCAGCAGCTTGGGAGGGGGGTTCAAGCAGTACTTC. Translating it yields CASSLGGGFKQYF.

This clonotype appeared a few times. The chain carries TRBV29-1 and TRBJ2-1; D might be TRBD1 (6 bases). The germline CDR1 and CDR2 sequences are SQVTM and ANQGSEA. V shed 4 bases and J shed 6 bases, with 19 bases lying between them. The CDR3 has 15 amino acids. The CDR3 loop is CSVALGTRNLNEQFF. CDR3 sequence (DNA): TGCAGCGTTGCCCTCGGGACAAGAAATCTCAATGAGCAGTTCTTC.

Only a few counts were recorded for this clonotype. The chain joins TRBV14 to TRBJ2-1; TRBD1 aligns across 7 bases. This CDR3 region has 15 residues. J was trimmed by 2 bases and V by 4 bases; bases with no gene match: 5. CDR1 SGHDN and CDR2 FVKESK come from the germline V gene. The CDR3 bases are TGTGCCAGCAGCCGACAGGGTGGGACCTACAATGAGCAGTTCTTC. Translated, it gives CASSRQGGTYNEQFF. Full variable domain (remainder filled in from reference TRBV14 and TRBJ2-1): EAGVTQFPSHSVIEKGQTVTLRCDPISGHDNLYWYRRVMGKEIKFLLHFVKESKQDESGMPNNRFLAERTGGTYSTLKVQPAELEDSGVYFCASSRQGGTYNEQFFGPGTRLTVL.

The CDR3 loop reads CASSLAAGTVTQYF. Here the CDR3 DNA reads TGTGCCAGCAGTTTAGCAGCGGGAACTGTGACCCAGTACTTC. This chain joins TRBV12-3 or TRBV12-4 and TRBJ2-5; 7 bases match TRBD2. The CDR3 runs to 14 residues. The junction had 5 bases not matched to a gene; V was cut back by 0 bases and J by 7 bases.

The chain joins TRBV10-2 to TRBJ2-3; tentatively, D is TRBD2 (6 bases). The length of the CDR3 is 14 residues. Looked up from germline, CDR1 is WSHSY and CDR2 is SAAADI. Trimming left V 6 bases short and J 6 bases short, with 16 bases between. Here the CDR3 DNA reads TGCGCCAGCAGCGCGGGACTCACCATGGATACGCAGTATTTT. Protein sequence: CASSAGLTMDTQYF.

The chain recombines TRBV3-1 with TRBJ1-2; D remains ambiguous. This CDR3 is built from 14 residues. The germline CDR1 and CDR2 sequences are LGHDT and YNNKEL (reference sequence). Trimming took off 1 base at V and 2 bases at J, with 8 bases between the two ends. The CDR3 bases are TGTGCCAGCAGCCAAGCCGGCGGGAACTATGGCTACACCTTC. This translates into CASSQAGGNYGYTF. Full variable domain (remainder filled in from reference TRBV3-1 and TRBJ1-2): DTAVSQTPKYLVTQMGNDKSIKCEQNLGHDTMYWYKQDSKKFLKIMFSYNNKELIINETVPNRFSPKSPDKAHLNLHINSLELGDSAVYFCASSQAGGNYGYTFGSGTRLTVV.

This rearrangement joins TRBV7-2 to TRBJ2-5, with TRBD2 matching over 16 bases. CDR1 and CDR2 (germline): SGHTA, FQGNSA. The CDR3 is made up of 16 amino acids. Germline trimming cut 5 bases from V and 3 bases from J; bases unmatched to any gene: 3. The CDR3 nucleotides read TGTGCCAGCAGCATGGGACTAGCGGGGGGGGAAGAGACCCAGTACTTC. Residues: CASSMGLAGGEETQYF.

The chain has TRBV20-1 and TRBJ2-5, with TRBD2 identical over 12 bases. CDR3 length: 16 amino acids. Germline trimming cut 5 bases from V and 5 bases from J; bases unmatched to any gene: 12. Per the germline V gene, CDR1 is DFQATT and CDR2 is SNEGSKA (reference sequence). The CDR3 sequence: CSADGLAGTTGETQYF. As DNA, the CDR3 is TGCAGTGCTGACGGACTAGCGGGAACAACCGGGGAGACCCAGTACTTC.

The CDR3 sequence is CAIKDPTDTQYF. CDR3 DNA sequence: TGTGCCATCAAAGACCCCACAGATACGCAGTATTTT. The chain has TRBV10-3 and TRBJ2-3, with D uncertain. The CDR3 is 12 amino acids. Germline CDR1 reads ENHRY; CDR2 reads SYGVKD. V gave up 7 bases and J gave up 2 bases, with 7 bases separating them.

In this sample, this clonotype turned up a few times. The rearrangement uses TRBV10-3 and TRBJ2-7, with TRBD2 as a possible D gene (6 bases). CDR3 length equals 18 residues. Looked up from germline, CDR1 is ENHRY and CDR2 is SYGVKD. Trimming cost V 2 bases and J 0 bases, with 20 bases left between them. This CDR3 is CAISEGGDVGGVSYEQYF. CDR3 bases: TGTGCCATCAGTGAGGGGGGAGACGTCGGAGGGGTCTCCTACGAGCAGTACTTC.

V is TRBV18 and J is TRBJ2-2; D possibly matches TRBD1 or TRBD2 (5 bases each). CDR1 is KGHSH and CDR2 is LQKENI in the germline V gene. CDR3 length: 16 residues. V lost 0 bases to trimming and J lost 1 base, with 9 bases between them. CDR3 nucleotide sequence: TGTGCCAGCTCACCACCCGGGACGGGGAACACCGGGGAGCTGTTTTTT. This encodes CASSPPGTGNTGELFF.

The V and J genes are TRBV27 and TRBJ1-6, with a tentative D call TRBD1 (5 bases). CDR1 and CDR2 from the germline V gene are MNHEY and SMNVEV (reference sequence). V was cut by 5 bases and J by 7 bases, with 27 bases left in between. There are 19 residues in the CDR3. DNA of the CDR3: TGTGCCAGCAGTCCCCAAGGCCGACAGTACCCGTATTTAAATTCACCCCTCCACTTT. Residues: CASSPQGRQYPYLNSPLHF.

The rearrangement uses TRBV4-2 and TRBJ2-7; D perhaps matches TRBD1 (5 bases). The CDR3 totals 14 residues. CDR1 LGHNA and CDR2 YNFKEQ come from the germline V gene. The V end was cut by 6 bases, the J end by 3 bases, with 15 bases between. The CDR3 reads CASSSPETDYEQYF. The CDR3 nucleotides read TGTGCCAGCAGTTCCCCGGAGACAGACTACGAGCAGTACTTC.

A few counts support this clonotype. J is TRBJ2-7 and V is TRBV3-1, with no clear D. This CDR3 has 14 amino acids. Trimming shortened V by 6 bases and J by 0 bases, and 12 bases separated the two germline ends. Looked up from germline, CDR1 is LGHDT and CDR2 is YNNKEL (reference sequence). The CDR3 DNA follows: TGTGCCAGCAGTACAGACACCTACTCCTACGAGCAGTACTTC. It is translated as CASSTDTYSYEQYF.

There are many counts of this clonotype. The rearrangement uses TRBV10-3 and TRBJ2-1, with D possibly being TRBD2 (7 bases). The CDR3 has 16 residues. Deletions cut 0 bases from V and 4 bases from J, with 13 bases between. Germline V gene data show CDR1 as ENHRY and CDR2 as SYGVKD. This CDR3 is CAISESGGGAYNEQFF. As DNA, the CDR3 is TGTGCCATCAGTGAGTCGGGAGGGGGGGCATACAATGAGCAGTTCTTC.